This T cell receptor (beta chain) was found in a study of tumor-infiltrating lymphocytes in primary liver carcinoma. This clonotype occurred many times. Total RNA amounting to 500 ng was the source from which TCR beta cDNA was made with a constant-region primer. Three nested multiplex PCR rounds, a slightly modified ARM-PCR method, built the TCR beta libraries. The opening two PCR rounds, about 11 cycles each, paired TRBV1-TRBV30 forward primers with a C-beta reverse primer. One entry per CDR3 protein, called by TCRdb with MiXCR from the multiplex PCR reads. The profile covers 40,000 to 60,000 distinct CDR3 sequences, with 55% to 75% appearing a single time and less than 35% taken by the ten largest. Bulk tissue was left unsorted, and RNA and DNA were co-extracted from 20-30 mg of it. Looked up from germline, CDR1 is MDHEN and CDR2 is SYDVKM. CDR3 length: 15 residues. The germline V and J ends were trimmed by 2 bases and 1 base, with 12 bases remaining between them.

Sequencing used liver tumor tissue from sampling region 5. Subset: tumor region T5, tumor centre. The chain recombines TRBV28 with TRBJ2-7, with D perhaps given as TRBD1 or TRBD2 (6 bases each). The clonotype was recovered from a man aged 40-50 years with primary liver carcinoma and hepatitis B virus infection. Here the CDR3 reads CASSLIRGPSYEQYF. For the CDR3, the DNA is TGTGCCAGCAGTTTAATCCGGGGGCCTTCCTACGAGCAGTACTTC.